These 14 T cell receptor beta chains were all obtained from the same sample, sequenced in a study of neurological immune-mediated disorders. TCRdb fed the 5' RACE reads into MiXCR, producing one record per CDR3 protein. The sample holds around 66,000 distinct CDR3 sequences, less than 5.5% seen once. Sequences were obtained from PBMCs. The source is a woman in her thirties with multiple sclerosis.

This clonotype was counted at least ten times. This chain links TRBV5-1 with TRBJ2-1, with 13 bases fitting TRBD2. The V segment lost 2 bases and the J segment 8 bases; nucleotides outside the gene matches: 4. The CDR3 consists of 15 residues. The germline CDR1 and CDR2 sequences are SGHRS and YFSETQ. CDR3 loop: CASSLLAGGPDEQFF. As DNA, the CDR3 is TGCGCCAGCAGCTTACTAGCGGGGGGGCCCGATGAGCAGTTCTTC.

This clonotype was picked up many times. One end of the junction varies from germline; a read error may be responsible. The rearrangement links TRBV5-6 to TRBJ1-6, with D hard to call. Germline lookup yields CDR1 SGHDT and CDR2 YYEEEE. CDR3 length equals 13 residues. CDR3 amino acids: CASSLALDSPLNF. Written as DNA, the CDR3 is TGTGCCAGCAGCTTGGCGCTGGATTCACCCCTCAACTTT.

This clonotype has just a few counts. One junction end disagrees with the germline gene, perhaps due to a read error. V is TRBV12-3 or TRBV12-4 and J is TRBJ1-5; weak D call: TRBD1 (5 bases). This CDR3 is 14 amino acids long. This CDR3 reads CASSLHRRGQPQNF. The CDR3 bases are TGTGCCAGCAGTCTCCACAGGAGGGGTCAGCCCCAGAATTTT.

This clonotype was detected many times. This chain connects TRBV20-1 to TRBJ2-1, with a weak D call TRBD2 (5 bases). V dropped 3 bases and J dropped 12 bases, with 21 bases sitting between them. Germline V lookup: CDR1 DFQATT, CDR2 SNEGSKA (reference sequence). The CDR3 sequence is 14 residues long. CDR3 protein: CSASPTGGRDGQFF. CDR3 sequence (DNA): TGCAGTGCTAGTCCCACCGGCGGGCGCGATGGGCAGTTCTTC.

Ten or more counts support this clonotype. This chain connects TRBV7-2 to TRBJ2-3, with 16 nucleotides matching TRBD2. With 5 bases clipped from V and 4 bases from J, the junction kept 6 bases outside the gene matches. The CDR3 is 17 residues long. In germline, CDR1 is SGHTA, CDR2 FQGNSA. As DNA, the CDR3 is TGTGCCAGCAGCCCTCCGGGACTAGCGGGGGGGTCAGATACGCAGTATTTT. The encoded protein is CASSPPGLAGGSDTQYF.

This clonotype was found many times. The chain couples TRBV6-4 to TRBJ2-3, with 13 nucleotides matching TRBD2. This CDR3 region has 15 residues. The germline CDR1 and CDR2 sequences are MRHNA and SNTAGT. Trimming removed 2 bases from V and 4 bases from J; junction bases left unmatched: 0. CDR3 DNA sequence: TGTGCCAGCAGTGACACTAGCGGGGGGGCAGATACGCAGTATTTT. It codes for CASSDTSGGADTQYF.

Worth noting for this clonotype: A much larger clone lies a single base off, so this may be a read error. The chain carries TRBV5-1 and TRBJ2-4; TRBD2 matches 15 bases. The CDR3 totals 17 residues. After removal of 4 bases from V and 10 bases from J, the junction contained 12 bases not matched to a gene. The germline gives CDR1 SGHRS, CDR2 YFSETQ. The CDR3 loop reads CASSPGTSGGIGKIQYF. The CDR3 DNA sequence: TGCGCCAGCAGCCCTGGGACTAGCGGGGGGATCGGAAAAATTCAGTACTTC.

This clonotype occurred many times. V is TRBV20-1 and J is TRBJ2-7, with D possibly matching TRBD2 (5 bases). The V end lost 0 bases, the J end lost 5 bases, and 14 bases lay between the germline ends. From germline, CDR1 is DFQATT and CDR2 SNEGSKA (reference sequence). This CDR3 spans 14 amino acids. The CDR3 DNA follows: TGCAGTGCTAGAGATCTTCGAGGAGGCGACGAGCAGTACTTC. Residues: CSARDLRGGDEQYF.

This clonotype was counted at least ten times. DNA for the CDR3: TGTGCCAGCAGCGTAGAAGCAGGGTACCAAGAGACCCAGTACTTC. Its translation: CASSVEAGYQETQYF. This chain links TRBV9 with TRBJ2-5; D perhaps matches TRBD1 (5 bases). Trimming cost V 0 bases and J 0 bases, with 9 bases left between them. CDR1 and CDR2 (germline): SGDLS, YYNGEE. The CDR3 runs 15 residues.

In its sample, this clonotype was seen many times. The rearrangement links TRBV10-3 to TRBJ1-2, with D possibly matching TRBD1 (6 bases). The CDR3 runs to 16 residues. Per germline, CDR1 ENHRY and CDR2 SYGVKD. Trimming removed 3 bases at V and 4 bases at J, with 18 bases between. Here the CDR3 reads CAISEGRQGTVYGYTF. CDR3 coding DNA: TGTGCCATCAGTGAAGGCCGCCAGGGGACTGTCTATGGCTACACCTTC.

Ten or more counts support this clonotype. This chain links TRBV12-3 or TRBV12-4 with TRBJ2-1; D unclear. V was clipped by 6 bases and J by 4 bases, with 7 bases between them. CDR3 length equals 12 residues. The CDR3 DNA reads TGTGCCAGCAGGTCGTTATACAATGAGCAGTTCTTC. Encoded protein: CASRSLYNEQFF.

The V gene is TRBV7-9, the J gene TRBJ2-1; TRBD2 matches at 8 bases. This CDR3 has 16 residues. CDR1 and CDR2 from the germline V gene are SEHNR and FQNEAQ (reference sequence). The V segment lost 2 bases and the J segment 4 bases; nucleotides outside the gene matches: 7. CDR3 sequence (DNA): TGTGCCAGCAGCTTAAAGTCTAGCGGGCTTTACAATGAGCAGTTCTTC. This encodes CASSLKSSGLYNEQFF.

This clonotype was seen many times. This chain connects TRBV7-9 to TRBJ2-5; D call uncertain. V lost 4 bases and J 3 bases, leaving 15 bases between the germline ends. The germline V gene encodes CDR1 SEHNR and CDR2 FQNEAQ (reference sequence). The CDR3 sequence is 15 residues long. The DNA of the CDR3 is TGTGCCAGCAGCTCTTCCCCAGCCGGTGAAGAGACCCAGTACTTC. It yields the protein CASSSSPAGEETQYF.

The rearrangement links TRBV20-1 to TRBJ1-4; no reliable D call. This CDR3 has 13 residues. With 5 bases removed from V and 8 bases from J, the gap between germline ends came to 15 bases. Germline V gene data show CDR1 as DFQATT and CDR2 as SNEGSKA (reference sequence). The CDR3 nucleotides read TGCAGTGCTGCCCGGAACATTGAAGAAAAACTGTTTTTT. Its translation is CSAARNIEEKLFF.